The entry that follows covers one T cell receptor beta chain sequence. The antigen remains unidentified. Repertoires were generated with immunoSEQ multiplex PCR, while TCRdb's copy carries only in-frame clones and drops some. Here the sample spans roughly 45,000 clones, roughly four fifths being singletons. This specimen comes from a study of radiation and T cells in renal cell carcinoma. Documented time point: blood 4 weeks post-SBRT, at nephrectomy. Treatment meaning: 15 Gy SBRT to primary tumor, nephrectomy 4 weeks later. Study results and caveats: In blood, top tumor clones expanded by 2 weeks, shrinking by 4. Pretreatment tumor biopsies were lacking, so baseline clonotypes are unknown.

From germline, CDR1 is SQVTM and CDR2 ANQGSEA. The V and J ends lost 6 bases and 6 bases, in that order; junction bases with no gene match: 1. The CDR3 spans 10 residues. This chain connects TRBV29-1 to TRBJ1-2, with TRBD1 matching over 7 bases. The material sequenced was blood, taken from a patient whose treatment included radiotherapy and nephrectomy. The origin of this receptor is a woman aged 70 to 79 with renal cell carcinoma. In nucleotides, the CDR3 is TGCAGCGTGGGGACAGATGGCTACACCTTC. Translating gives CSVGTDGYTF.